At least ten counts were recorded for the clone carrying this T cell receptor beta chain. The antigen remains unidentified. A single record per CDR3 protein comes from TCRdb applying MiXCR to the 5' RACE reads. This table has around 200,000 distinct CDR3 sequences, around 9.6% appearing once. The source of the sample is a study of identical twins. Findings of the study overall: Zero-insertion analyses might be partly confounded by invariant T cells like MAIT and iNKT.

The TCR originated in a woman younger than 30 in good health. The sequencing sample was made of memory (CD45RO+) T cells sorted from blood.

In DNA, the CDR3 is TGCAGTGCTATCTTGCTGGGGAAGGTGAACACTGAAGCTTTCTTT. This translates into CSAILLGKVNTEAFF. The chain links TRBV20-1 to TRBJ1-1; no clear D gene. The V gene lost 4 bases and the J gene lost 0 bases, with 15 bases spanning the gap. The CDR3 sequence is 15 residues long. Germline V gene lookup returns CDR1 DFQATT and CDR2 SNEGSKA (reference sequence).